This T cell receptor beta chain was profiled in a study of neurological immune-mediated disorders. This clonotype was found many times. The antigen is not known. Study-wide points: The greatest degree of TCR clonal expansion was observed in HTLV-1-associated myelopathy, with the lowest in multiple sclerosis, below that of healthy controls.

TCRdb fed the 5' RACE reads into MiXCR, producing one record per CDR3 protein. The table records about 53,000 distinct CDR3 sequences, roughly 3.3% of them present only once. Unsorted libraries came from 2 million PBMCs stored at -80 °C. The germline CDR1 and CDR2 sequences are SGHKS and YYEKEE (reference sequence). V was shortened by 3 bases and J by 5 bases, with 15 bases between the two germline ends. CDR3 length: 14 amino acids. This clonotype originated in a woman younger than 45 with multiple sclerosis. Sequenced input: PBMCs. The V and J genes are TRBV5-5 and TRBJ2-7, with D possibly being TRBD2 (6 bases). The CDR3 DNA follows: TGTGCCAGCAGCTGGTCCGGCGGGATGAACGAGCAGTACTTC. As protein: CASSWSGGMNEQYF.